Presented here are 23 T cell receptor beta chains from one specimen sequenced in a study of shared T cell receptors in the human thymus. The method was immunoSEQ multiplex PCR; TCRdb's version includes in-frame clones alone and lacks a portion of them. This sample has hundreds of thousands of clones, with 80% to 90% found just once. Separately, the same data were catalogued under a study of human thymus T cells.

The material sequenced was thymocytes. The receptor source for this set is a boy in the first two years of life with a congenital heart defect.

The genes are TRBV5-8 and TRBJ2-1, with D possibly being TRBD2 (5 bases). This CDR3 spans 13 amino acids. Germline CDR1 reads SGHTS; CDR2 reads YDEGEE. Deletions cut 4 bases from V and 9 bases from J, with 14 bases between. The CDR3 bases are TGTGCCAGCAGCGAGCGGAGTCGGGGTGAGCAGTTCTTC. Translated: CASSERSRGEQFF.

This chain joins TRBV29-1 and TRBJ1-2; D ambiguous. The CDR3 length is 14 residues. Germline CDR1 is SQVTM and CDR2 is ANQGSEA. V lost 0 bases and J lost 4, with 12 bases in between. This chain's CDR3 is CSVEDLGRGYGYTF. CDR3 nucleotides: TGCAGCGTTGAAGATCTCGGCCGGGGCTATGGCTACACCTTC. The full variable domain, completed using reference TRBV29-1 and TRBJ1-2, is SAVISQKPSRDICQRGTSLTIQCQVDSQVTMMFWYRQQPGQSLTLIATANQGSEATYESGFVIDKFPISRPNLTFSTLTVSNMSPEDSSIYLCSVEDLGRGYGYTFGSGTRLTVV.

The chain links TRBV11-2 to TRBJ1-6, with a possible D match to TRBD1 (6 bases). CDR1 is SGHAT, CDR2 FQNNGV, per germline. The CDR3 loop spans 18 amino acids. V lost 0 bases and J lost 6, with 18 bases in between. The CDR3 spells CASSLEGTAGDPNSPLHF. The DNA for the CDR3 is TGTGCCAGCAGCTTAGAAGGAACCGCAGGGGACCCTAATTCACCCCTCCACTTT. The full variable domain, completed using reference TRBV11-2 and TRBJ1-6, is EAGVAQSPRYKIIEKRQSVAFWCNPISGHATLYWYQQILGQGPKLLIQFQNNGVVDDSQLPKDRFSAERLKGVDSTLKIQPAKLEDSAVYLCASSLEGTAGDPNSPLHFGNGTRLTVT.

The chain couples TRBV5-1 to TRBJ1-3, with D possibly matching TRBD1 (6 bases). The V gene lost 0 bases and the J gene lost 0 bases, with 22 bases spanning the gap. The CDR3 consists of 20 residues. In germline, CDR1 is SGHRS, CDR2 YFSETQ. CDR3 nucleotides: TGCGCCAGCAGCTTGGTCCCCCGCCGGGACACATCACACTCTGGAAACACCATATATTTT. This gives the protein CASSLVPRRDTSHSGNTIYF.

The chain uses TRBV4-1 and TRBJ1-3, with D possibly being TRBD1 (5 bases). The CDR3 contains 15 residues. The germline V and J ends were trimmed by 1 base and 5 bases, with 12 bases remaining between them. Germline CDR1 MGHRA, CDR2 YSYEKL. The CDR3 region has the DNA TGCGCCAGCAGCCAAGTCCCGGGACTTAGAAACACCATATATTTT. Its translation: CASSQVPGLRNTIYF.

The V and J genes are TRBV6-5 and TRBJ2-5; tentatively, D is TRBD1 (6 bases). The CDR3 length is 14 residues. V shed 5 bases and J shed 1 base, with 11 bases lying between them. From germline, CDR1 is MNHEY and CDR2 SVGAGI. Here the CDR3 reads CASSGTGFQETQYF. The CDR3 nucleotides are TGTGCCAGCAGTGGCACAGGGTTCCAAGAGACCCAGTACTTC.

The V gene is TRBV27, the J gene TRBJ1-2, with 11 bases aligning to TRBD1. The germline V gene has CDR1 MNHEY and CDR2 SMNVEV (reference sequence). V was pared by 4 bases and J by 8 bases, with 9 bases of the junction left unmatched. The CDR3 covers 15 residues. CDR3 in DNA: TGTGCCAGCAGTTGGACAGGGGGCCCGGGGGGCGGCTACACCTTC. Translating it yields CASSWTGGPGGGYTF.

This chain links TRBV27 with TRBJ1-1; D is perhaps TRBD1 (6 bases). V shed 8 bases and J shed 0 bases, with 7 bases lying between them. This CDR3 comprises 12 residues. Per germline, CDR1 MNHEY and CDR2 SMNVEV (reference sequence). The CDR3: CASGQMNTEAFF. CDR3 DNA sequence: TGTGCCAGCGGACAGATGAACACTGAAGCTTTCTTT.

V is TRBV4-3 and J is TRBJ2-1; 10 nucleotides match TRBD1. J was trimmed by 10 bases and V by 1 base; bases with no gene match: 1. Looked up from germline, CDR1 is LGHNA and CDR2 is YSLEER. There are 13 residues in the CDR3. As DNA, the CDR3 is TGCGCCAGCAGCCAAGCGGACAGGGGGGAGCAGTTCTTC. Translated, it gives CASSQADRGEQFF.

The gene calls are TRBV4-3 and TRBJ2-5, with TRBD2 identical over 9 bases. Germline V gene sequence: CDR1 LGHNA, CDR2 YSLEER. V gave up 0 bases and J gave up 3 bases; unmatched junction bases: 8. This CDR3 contains 17 residues. The CDR3: CASSQEEGGRVEETQYF. The CDR3 nucleotides read TGCGCCAGCAGCCAAGAGGAAGGCGGGAGGGTCGAAGAGACCCAGTACTTC.

The V and J genes are TRBV6-5 and TRBJ2-1; 10 bases agree with TRBD2. Germline V gene lookup returns CDR1 MNHEY and CDR2 SVGAGI. The CDR3 loop spans 15 amino acids. The V gene end was trimmed by 6 bases and the J gene end by 3 bases; junction bases not matched to a gene: 5. The CDR3 region is CASRERGGDYNEQFF. The CDR3 DNA reads TGTGCCAGCAGAGAGCGGGGGGGAGACTACAATGAGCAGTTCTTC.

CDR3 protein: CASSLRLASGDLSTDTQYF. As DNA, the CDR3 is TGTGCCAGCAGCTTGAGGCTCGCTAGCGGAGATCTTAGCACAGATACGCAGTATTTT. The V gene is TRBV5-6, the J gene TRBJ2-3; the match to TRBD2 covers 7 bases. CDR1 is SGHDT and CDR2 is YYEEEE in the germline V gene. With V trimmed by 1 base and J by 0 bases, 14 bases remained unmatched. CDR3 size: 19 residues.

The rearrangement uses TRBV28 and TRBJ2-3, with 8 bases lining up with TRBD1. CDR3 length: 22 residues. V lost 3 bases, J lost 2 bases, and 25 bases stayed unmatched. Germline assignment: CDR1 MDHEN and CDR2 SYDVKM. The chain's CDR3 is CASSFLRGRDRTSGPFTDTQYF. For the CDR3, the DNA is TGTGCCAGCAGTTTTCTTCGGGGCCGGGACAGGACCTCGGGACCATTCACAGATACGCAGTATTTT.

V and J are TRBV19 and TRBJ2-7; 13 positions match TRBD2. Trimming removed 6 bases from V and 3 bases from J; junction bases left unmatched: 5. This CDR3 spans 15 amino acids. Germline V gene lookup returns CDR1 LNHDA and CDR2 SQIVND (reference sequence). The CDR3 loop is CASRPGTSGNYEQYF. CDR3 DNA sequence: TGTGCCAGTAGGCCCGGGACTAGCGGGAACTACGAGCAGTACTTC. Drawing the rest from reference TRBV19 and TRBJ2-7, the complete variable domain is DGGITQSPKYLFRKEGQNVTLSCEQNLNHDAMYWYRQDPGQGLRLIYYSQIVNDFQKGDIAEGYSVSREKKESFPLTVTSAQKNPTAFYLCASRPGTSGNYEQYFGPGTRLTVT.

The rearrangement links TRBV7-4 to TRBJ2-5; TRBD2 might be the D (6 bases). The CDR3 is made up of 17 amino acids. Trimming pared 5 bases from V and 3 bases from J, leaving 22 bases between. Germline V gene lookup returns CDR1 SGHVT and CDR2 SQSDAQ. CDR3 nucleotide sequence: TGTGCCAGCAGCCTAGTCGCCAAGGCCGGAGGGAAAGAGACCCAGTACTTC. Protein product: CASSLVAKAGGKETQYF.

J is TRBJ1-2 and V is TRBV28; D remains unclear. This CDR3 has 17 residues. Trimming took 6 bases from V and 2 from J, leaving 22 bases between them. Germline CDR1 MDHEN, CDR2 SYDVKM. Written as DNA, the CDR3 is TGTGCCAGCAGCCCAAAGACGGAGGCCTTGAACAACTATGGCTACACCTTC. The encoded protein is CASSPKTEALNNYGYTF.

The chain links TRBV18 to TRBJ2-5; D remains ambiguous. Germline CDR1 is KGHSH and CDR2 is LQKENI. The length of the CDR3 is 12 residues. V gave up 3 bases and J gave up 4 bases, with 6 bases separating them. CDR3: CASSPLSETQYF. The CDR3 bases are TGTGCCAGCTCACCTTTATCAGAGACCCAGTACTTC.

This chain uses TRBV11-1 with TRBJ2-2, with D tentatively TRBD1 (6 bases). Per the germline V gene, CDR1 is SGHAT and CDR2 is FQDESV (reference sequence). CDR3 size: 15 residues. V lost 1 base and J 1 base, leaving 7 bases between the germline ends. CDR3 protein: CASSLGGGNTGELFF. The CDR3 region has the DNA TGTGCCAGCAGCTTAGGAGGGGGGAACACCGGGGAGCTGTTTTTT.

This chain connects TRBV4-2 to TRBJ2-5; 9 bases map to TRBD2. The CDR3 totals 18 residues. Looked up from germline, CDR1 is LGHNA and CDR2 is YNFKEQ. The ends lost 1 base at V and 4 bases at J; junction bases unmatched: 13. DNA of the CDR3: TGTGCCAGCAGCCAAGGGACCGGATGGCGGGGGGGCCTAGAGACCCAGTACTTC. Translation gives CASSQGTGWRGGLETQYF.

The chain carries TRBV4-1 and TRBJ1-2; TRBD1 aligns across 7 bases. Per the germline V gene, CDR1 is MGHRA and CDR2 is YSYEKL. CDR3 length: 12 residues. V lost 3 bases and J lost 8; bases outside the gene matches: 3. CDR3 in DNA: TGCGCCAGCAGCCAGCGGGACAGCGGCTACACCTTC. Translating it yields CASSQRDSGYTF.

The chain joins TRBV2 to TRBJ2-1; TRBD2 agrees at 14 bases. Germline V gene sequence: CDR1 SNHLY, CDR2 FYNNEI. Germline trimming cut 7 bases from V and 15 bases from J; bases unmatched to any gene: 8. The CDR3 has 13 residues. The CDR3 is CASTKTSGRAGFF. The DNA of the CDR3 is TGTGCCAGCACCAAGACTAGCGGGAGGGCCGGGTTCTTC.

J is TRBJ2-5 and V is TRBV30; tentatively, D is TRBD1 (5 bases). V was pared by 7 bases and J by 3 bases, with 18 bases between. CDR1 is GTSNPN and CDR2 is SVGIG in the germline V gene (reference sequence). The CDR3 is made up of 14 amino acids. The CDR3 DNA is TGTGCCTACCCCACAGGTGCCCCAGAAGAGACCCAGTACTTC. Encoded protein: CAYPTGAPEETQYF.

The V gene is TRBV6-1, the J gene TRBJ2-3; 9 bases match TRBD2. The germline V gene encodes CDR1 MNHNS and CDR2 SASEGT. Trimming removed 10 bases from V and 4 bases from J; junction bases left unmatched: 9. The CDR3 covers 14 residues. The CDR3 DNA reads TGTGCCACAGCGTGGCGGGAGGGTGCAGATACGCAGTATTTT. It codes for CATAWREGADTQYF.